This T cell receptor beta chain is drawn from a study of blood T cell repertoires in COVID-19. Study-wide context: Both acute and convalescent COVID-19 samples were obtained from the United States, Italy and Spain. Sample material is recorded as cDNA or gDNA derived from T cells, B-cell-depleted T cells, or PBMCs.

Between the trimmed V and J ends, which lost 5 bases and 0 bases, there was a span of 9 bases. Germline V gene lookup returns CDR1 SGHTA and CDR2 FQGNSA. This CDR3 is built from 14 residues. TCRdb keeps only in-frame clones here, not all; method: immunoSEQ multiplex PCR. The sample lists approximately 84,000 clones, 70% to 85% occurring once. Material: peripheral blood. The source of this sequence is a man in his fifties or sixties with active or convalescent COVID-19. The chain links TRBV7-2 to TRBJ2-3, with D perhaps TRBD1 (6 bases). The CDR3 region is CASSPGHSTDTQYF. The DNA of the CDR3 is TGTGCCAGCAGCCCGGGACACAGCACAGATACGCAGTATTTT.